Presented here are 23 T cell receptor beta chains from one specimen sequenced in a study of blood T cell repertoires in COVID-19. Only in-frame clones appear in the TCRdb table, and some are missing; sequencing was by immunoSEQ multiplex PCR. The table includes about 89,000 clones, roughly 80% detected once. The sample was peripheral blood. These receptors came from a human donor in a cohort sampled during active COVID-19.

The chain joins TRBV5-4 to TRBJ2-7; 7 bases match TRBD1. Germline loops: CDR1 SGHNT, CDR2 YYREEE (reference sequence). The length of the CDR3 is 13 residues. V shed 3 bases, J shed 3 bases, and the junction held 3 bases outside the gene matches. Written as DNA, the CDR3 is TGTGCCAGCAGCTGGCCAGGGGGCTACGAGCAGTACTTC. As protein: CASSWPGGYEQYF.

The CDR3 spells CASSYQLGLAGRTDTQYF. CDR3 DNA: TGTGCCAGCAGTTACCAATTGGGACTAGCGGGGCGCACAGATACGCAGTATTTT. The chain links TRBV6-2 or TRBV6-3 to TRBJ2-3, with TRBD2 matching over 13 bases. The germline V gene has CDR1 MNHEY and CDR2 SVGEGT. Trimming took 2 bases from V and 1 from J; bases not matched to a gene: 6. The CDR3 length is 18 residues.

The chain joins TRBV27 to TRBJ2-7; 7 nucleotides agree with TRBD2. Trimming cost V 8 bases and J 0 bases; bases outside gene matches: 10. Germline V gene lookup returns CDR1 MNHEY and CDR2 SMNVEV (reference sequence). This CDR3 is built from 15 residues. In nucleotides, the CDR3 is TGTGCCAGCCAACCTGGCGCGGGAGACTCCTACGAGCAGTACTTC. Amino acid sequence: CASQPGAGDSYEQYF.

The chain couples TRBV12-3 or TRBV12-4 to TRBJ1-3; unclear D gene. The CDR3 covers 12 residues. V was shortened by 9 bases and J by 4 bases, with 10 bases between the two germline ends. The CDR3 region is CASTRFGNTIYF. In nucleotides, the CDR3 is TGTGCCAGTACTAGGTTCGGAAACACCATATATTTT.

This chain connects TRBV2 to TRBJ1-1; D might be TRBD1 (5 bases). CDR3 length: 14 amino acids. Germline CDR1 and CDR2: SNHLY and FYNNEI. Trimming removed 6 bases at V and 1 base at J, with 12 bases between. CDR3: CASRSYDRNTEAFF. In nucleotides, the CDR3 is TGTGCCAGCAGGTCGTATGACAGGAACACTGAAGCTTTCTTT.

The chain is built from TRBV7-2 and TRBJ2-3, with TRBD2 identical over 8 bases. The V segment lost 4 bases and the J segment 3 bases; nucleotides outside the gene matches: 6. Germline CDR1 SGHTA, CDR2 FQGNSA. The CDR3 length is 15 residues. This CDR3 is CASSSWTSQTDTQYF. In DNA, the CDR3 is TGTGCCAGCAGCTCTTGGACTAGCCAAACAGATACGCAGTATTTT.

The rearrangement joins TRBV4-3 to TRBJ2-7, with 8 bases lining up with TRBD2. With V trimmed by 0 bases and J by 5 bases, 27 bases remained unmatched. In germline, CDR1 is LGHNA, CDR2 YSLEER. This CDR3 region has 22 residues. CDR3 nucleotide sequence: TGCGCCAGCAGCCAAGATGCCTTAGCTGGGCTAAGGAATAGCGGGACTGTCCACGAGCAGTACTTC. Encoded protein: CASSQDALAGLRNSGTVHEQYF.

The count of this clone is one. The V gene is TRBV28, the J gene TRBJ1-1; 7 nucleotides align to TRBD1. This CDR3 is built from 16 residues. V lost 7 bases and J lost 1; bases outside the gene matches: 12. Germline V gene data show CDR1 as MDHEN and CDR2 as SYDVKM. CDR3 residues: CASTPAGQQANTEAFF. CDR3 DNA: TGTGCCAGCACCCCCGCGGGACAGCAGGCGAACACTGAAGCTTTCTTT.

CDR3 sequence: CASSLLWGTSETGELFF. The CDR3 DNA is TGTGCCAGCAGTTTATTATGGGGGACTAGCGAGACCGGGGAGCTGTTTTTT. The gene calls are TRBV28 and TRBJ2-2; TRBD2 matches at 10 bases. The CDR3 has 17 residues. Germline CDR1 and CDR2: MDHEN and SYDVKM. Trimming removed 1 base from V and 5 bases from J; junction bases left unmatched: 7.

The chain has TRBV9 and TRBJ1-1, with TRBD1 identical over 9 bases. The germline V gene encodes CDR1 SGDLS and CDR2 YYNGEE. The CDR3 is 14 amino acids. Unmatched junction bases numbered 5, after V lost 3 bases and J lost 5 bases. CDR3 DNA sequence: TGTGCCAGCAGCGAAACGACAGGGGGAACTGAAGCTTTCTTT. The encoded protein is CASSETTGGTEAFF.

Ten or more counts support this clone. J is TRBJ1-2 and V is TRBV7-9; 7 bases fit TRBD1. Germline assignment: CDR1 SEHNR and CDR2 FQNEAQ (reference sequence). The CDR3 extends over 13 amino acids. V lost 5 bases and J lost 8; bases outside the gene matches: 8. This CDR3 is CASSPTEGAGYTF. CDR3 nucleotide sequence: TGTGCCAGCAGCCCAACCGAGGGGGCCGGCTACACCTTC.

The CDR3 loop reads CAWSSGDGYEKLFF. CDR3 DNA sequence: TGTGCCTGGAGTAGCGGGGATGGGTATGAAAAACTGTTTTTT. The chain combines TRBV30 with TRBJ1-4; D ambiguous. Germline-derived CDR1 and CDR2 are GTSNPN and SVGIG (reference sequence). With 2 bases removed from V and 6 bases from J, the gap between germline ends came to 13 bases. CDR3 length: 14 amino acids.

The chain has TRBV5-1 and TRBJ2-5, with D tentatively TRBD2 (6 bases). CDR3 length: 14 amino acids. Trimming shortened V by 0 bases and J by 1 base, and 7 bases separated the two germline ends. Germline V gene sequence: CDR1 SGHRS, CDR2 YFSETQ. The CDR3 coding sequence is TGCGCCAGCAGCTTGGGGACTATCCAAGAGACCCAGTACTTC. Translation gives CASSLGTIQETQYF.

V is TRBV28 and J is TRBJ2-2, with TRBD1 matching 8 bases. CDR3 size: 14 residues. V shed 6 bases, J shed 2 bases, and the junction held 2 bases outside the gene matches. CDR1 and CDR2 (germline): MDHEN, SYDVKM. In DNA form, the CDR3 reads TGTGCCAGCAGCCAGGGGGCTAACACCGGGGAGCTGTTTTTT. Amino acid sequence: CASSQGANTGELFF.

This sequence joins TRBV19 and TRBJ2-7; 8 bases align to TRBD1. The CDR3 loop spans 13 amino acids. V shed 3 bases, J shed 5 bases, and the junction held 3 bases outside the gene matches. Germline CDR1 and CDR2: LNHDA and SQIVND (reference sequence). CDR3 sequence (DNA): TGTGCCAGTAGTATCAGGGGGCCCCACGAGCAGTACTTC. Translated, it gives CASSIRGPHEQYF.

The rearrangement uses TRBV7-2 and TRBJ2-2; 7 bases map to TRBD1. With 6 bases clipped from V and 1 base from J, the junction kept 2 bases outside the gene matches. Germline lookup yields CDR1 SGHTA and CDR2 FQGNSA. The CDR3 contains 14 residues. The CDR3 here is CASRTGWNTGELFF. CDR3 bases: TGTGCCAGCAGGACAGGGTGGAACACCGGGGAGCTGTTTTTT.

This clone has just a few counts. Distinct nucleotide sequences in the sample also encode this CDR3. The CDR3 DNA reads as TGTGCCACCAGGGGACAGGGGGCGACCGGGGAGCTGTTTTTT. Translating gives CATRGQGATGELFF. The V gene is TRBV24-1, the J gene TRBJ2-2; TRBD1 agrees at 12 bases. The germline V gene encodes CDR1 KGHDR and CDR2 SFDVKD. Trimming took 7 bases from V and 5 from J; bases not matched to a gene: 1. The CDR3 has 14 amino acids.

The V call is TRBV9, the J call TRBJ2-3; 11 positions agree with TRBD2. The CDR3 is made up of 15 amino acids. Per the germline V gene, CDR1 is SGDLS and CDR2 is YYNGEE. The V gene end was trimmed by 3 bases and the J gene end by 5 bases; junction bases not matched to a gene: 5. The CDR3 loop reads CASSAGTSGVDTQYF. The CDR3 nucleotides read TGTGCCAGCAGCGCCGGGACTAGCGGAGTAGATACGCAGTATTTT.

The genes are TRBV7-9 and TRBJ2-1; TRBD1 matches at 8 bases. The CDR3 spans 12 residues. Germline V CDR1 and CDR2: SEHNR, FQNEAQ (reference sequence). The V and J ends lost 5 bases and 16 bases, in that order; junction bases with no gene match: 10. The CDR3 DNA sequence: TGTGCCAGCAGCCCAAACATGGGACAGGTTTTCTTC. This gives the protein CASSPNMGQVFF.

J is TRBJ2-7 and V is TRBV6-2 or TRBV6-3; 12 nucleotides match TRBD1. Per the germline V gene, CDR1 is MNHEY and CDR2 is SVGEGT. V dropped 0 bases and J dropped 6; count of bases not matched to a gene: 9. The length of the CDR3 is 17 residues. The CDR3 nucleotides are TGTGCCAGCAGTTACTCGCCGGGACAGGGGGCGCCCCGCGAGCAGTACTTC. Protein: CASSYSPGQGAPREQYF.

This clone has only one observation. This chain joins TRBV7-6 and TRBJ2-4, with 7 bases that match TRBD2. Germline V gene sequence: CDR1 SGHVS, CDR2 FNYEAQ. The CDR3 is 19 residues long. V was clipped by 7 bases and J by 0 bases; unmatched bases: 18. The DNA for the CDR3 is TGTGCCAGCAATCCCCCCTTTTTGAGCGGGGTTCTAGCCAAAAACATTCAGTACTTC. Amino acids: CASNPPFLSGVLAKNIQYF.

The V call is TRBV5-6, the J call TRBJ1-2; D may be TRBD1 (5 bases). Deletions cut 4 bases from V and 7 bases from J, with 17 bases between. Looked up from germline, CDR1 is SGHDT and CDR2 is YYEEEE. The CDR3 covers 14 residues. CDR3 amino acids: CASSPLRGGTGYTF. The CDR3 DNA is TGTGCCAGCAGCCCGCTAAGGGGAGGGACTGGCTACACCTTC.

This chain links TRBV15 with TRBJ1-5, with D perhaps TRBD1 (5 bases). Germline values: CDR1 LNHNV, CDR2 YYDKDF (reference sequence). The CDR3 consists of 15 residues. V lost 6 bases and J 0 bases, leaving 12 bases between the germline ends. Written as DNA, the CDR3 is TGTGCCACCAGACCGTACCAGGGTAGCAATCAGCCCCAGCATTTT. Translated, it gives CATRPYQGSNQPQHF.